The 30 T cell receptor beta chains in this list originate from one sample, sequenced in a study of blood T cell repertoires in COVID-19. Measured with immunoSEQ multiplex PCR; TCRdb has only the in-frame clones, and not every one. The sample holds fewer than 350,000 clones, around 86% seen once. The sample consisted of peripheral blood. Source of these receptors: a woman aged 25 to 39 who had recovered from COVID-19.

The chain has TRBV5-1 and TRBJ2-7; D unresolved. Trimming shortened V by 2 bases and J by 3 bases, and 15 bases separated the two germline ends. Per germline, CDR1 SGHRS and CDR2 YFSETQ. This CDR3 has 15 amino acids. The CDR3: CASSFELHGNYEQYF. The CDR3 nucleotides are TGCGCCAGCAGCTTCGAACTCCATGGTAACTACGAGCAGTACTTC.

V usage is TRBV2 and J usage is TRBJ2-2; TRBD2 agrees at 11 bases. The trim removed 6 bases at V and 7 bases at J, leaving 10 bases unmatched. Germline V lookup: CDR1 SNHLY, CDR2 FYNNEI. The CDR3 is 16 amino acids. CDR3 bases: TGTGCCAGCAGGCGAGCGGGACTAGCGGAAGTCGGGGAGCTGTTTTTT. This gives the protein CASRRAGLAEVGELFF.

The chain recombines TRBV3-1 (or the pseudogene TRBV3-2) with TRBJ2-1; TRBD1 might be the D (6 bases). V was trimmed by 1 base and J by 6 bases, leaving 10 bases between them. The germline gives CDR1 LGHDT, CDR2 YNNKEL (reference sequence). The CDR3 has 14 residues. In DNA, the CDR3 is TGTGCCAGCAGCCAAGTAAGAGGGGGCAATGAGCAGTTCTTC. Translating it yields CASSQVRGGNEQFF.

CDR3 in DNA: TGCGCCAGCAGCCCCGGGACAGGGTCTGTCTACGAGCAGTACTTC. Translating gives CASSPGTGSVYEQYF. V and J are TRBV4-3 and TRBJ2-7; 9 nucleotides align to TRBD1. CDR1 and CDR2 (germline): LGHNA, YSLEER. The CDR3 contains 15 residues. With V trimmed by 4 bases and J by 3 bases, 7 bases remained unmatched.

The V call is TRBV9, the J call TRBJ2-2; tentative D call: TRBD2 (5 bases). Trimming removed 3 bases at V and 6 bases at J, with 12 bases between. The CDR3 is 14 residues long. CDR1 SGDLS and CDR2 YYNGEE come from the germline V gene. The CDR3 nucleotides read TGTGCCAGCAGCGCACTAGGGTCTGCCGGGGAGCTGTTTTTT. It encodes CASSALGSAGELFF.

The CDR3 sequence: CATLPGQGASYEQYF. The CDR3 coding sequence is TGTGCCACCCTCCCGGGACAGGGGGCATCCTACGAGCAGTACTTC. The chain carries TRBV10-3 and TRBJ2-7, with 12 bases matching TRBD1. The V gene end was trimmed by 10 bases and the J gene end by 1 base; junction bases not matched to a gene: 8. This CDR3 has 15 residues. Germline V gives CDR1 ENHRY, CDR2 SYGVKD.

The chain employs TRBV30 and TRBJ2-5; D gene uncertain. Germline V lookup: CDR1 GTSNPN, CDR2 SVGIG (reference sequence). The germline V and J ends were trimmed by 1 base and 5 bases, with 11 bases remaining between them. The CDR3 is 13 residues long. CDR3 sequence reads: CAWSDSPGETQYF. Written as DNA, the CDR3 is TGTGCCTGGAGTGACTCGCCCGGGGAGACCCAGTACTTC.

The V and J genes are TRBV14 and TRBJ1-1; 8 nucleotides match TRBD1. Germline V lookup: CDR1 SGHDN, CDR2 FVKESK. The CDR3 sequence is 13 residues long. Trimming took 0 bases from V and 11 from J; bases not matched to a gene: 5. CDR3 sequence reads: CASSQERGQEAFF. CDR3 DNA: TGTGCCAGCAGCCAAGAACGGGGACAGGAGGCTTTCTTT. Together with reference TRBV14 and TRBJ1-1, the CDR3 gives the full variable domain: EAGVTQFPSHSVIEKGQTVTLRCDPISGHDNLYWYRRVMGKEIKFLLHFVKESKQDESGMPNNRFLAERTGGTYSTLKVQPAELEDSGVYFCASSQERGQEAFFGQGTRLTVV.

The V call is TRBV27, the J call TRBJ1-2, with a tentative D call TRBD1 (6 bases). Per germline, CDR1 MNHEY and CDR2 SMNVEV (reference sequence). CDR3 length: 16 residues. The V end was cut by 7 bases, the J end by 7 bases, with 25 bases between. CDR3: CASTSTGRFPFPGYTF. DNA of the CDR3: TGTGCCAGCACTTCAACAGGGCGATTCCCCTTCCCTGGCTACACCTTC.

The rearrangement uses TRBV5-8 and TRBJ1-2; D unclear. V gave up 4 bases and J gave up 0 bases, with 25 bases separating them. The CDR3 is 19 amino acids. Germline V CDR1 and CDR2: SGHTS, YDEGEE. The CDR3 region has the DNA TGTGCCAGCAGCCCATCTTATTTTAACTATAGCCTAGCTAACTATGGCTACACCTTC. It yields the protein CASSPSYFNYSLANYGYTF.

This chain joins TRBV10-1 and TRBJ1-1; D not certain. CDR1 WNHNN and CDR2 SYGVQD come from the germline V gene (reference sequence). The V and J ends lost 6 bases and 6 bases respectively, with 8 bases between them. This CDR3 is 11 amino acids long. This CDR3 reads CASSGRSEAFF. For the CDR3, the DNA is TGCGCCAGCAGCGGGAGGTCTGAAGCTTTCTTT.

As regards this clone: The sample holds other DNA sequences that translate to the same CDR3. The chain links TRBV7-2 to TRBJ2-5; the D is unclear. Germline V gene sequence: CDR1 SGHTA, CDR2 FQGNSA. There are 14 residues in the CDR3. Trimming removed 2 bases from V and 2 bases from J, with 9 bases in between. CDR3 nucleotide sequence: TGTGCCAGCAGCTTAATCGGCGGACAAGAGACCCAGTACTTC. Translated: CASSLIGGQETQYF.

The V call is TRBV19, the J call TRBJ2-6; D is ambiguous. Deletions cut 3 bases from V and 0 bases from J, with 9 bases between. Looked up from germline, CDR1 is LNHDA and CDR2 is SQIVND (reference sequence). This CDR3 comprises 16 residues. The CDR3 nucleotides read TGTGCCAGTAGTATTCCCTCGTCCTCTGGGGCCAACGTCCTGACTTTC. Amino acids: CASSIPSSSGANVLTF.

The chain is built from TRBV11-1 and TRBJ2-5; D is undetermined. Germline values: CDR1 SGHAT, CDR2 FQDESV (reference sequence). Trimming removed 5 bases from V and 0 bases from J, with 10 bases in between. There are 14 residues in the CDR3. The CDR3 region has the DNA TGTGCCAGCAGCATCCTATCGTACCAAGAGACCCAGTACTTC. Amino acid sequence: CASSILSYQETQYF.

The V and J genes are TRBV9 and TRBJ1-3, with 7 nucleotides matching TRBD1. The CDR3 is made up of 15 amino acids. Germline values: CDR1 SGDLS, CDR2 YYNGEE. J was trimmed by 2 bases and V by 3 bases; bases with no gene match: 5. CDR3 amino acids: CASSDGQAPGNTIYF. CDR3 DNA sequence: TGTGCCAGCAGCGACGGACAGGCCCCTGGAAACACCATATATTTT.

CDR3 nucleotide sequence: TGTGCCAGCAGCCGAGAATCGGGACTAGCCGGGGAGCTGTTTTTT. This codes for CASSRESGLAGELFF. This sequence joins TRBV3-1 (or the pseudogene TRBV3-2) and TRBJ2-2, with 8 nucleotides matching TRBD2. Germline V gene sequence: CDR1 LGHDT, CDR2 YNNKEL (reference sequence). Trimming at V came to 4 bases and at J to 6 bases, leaving 7 bases not matched to a gene. The CDR3 length is 15 residues.

The chain has TRBV4-2 and TRBJ1-2; possibly TRBD1 for D (6 bases). The germline V gene has CDR1 LGHNA and CDR2 YNFKEQ. Deletions cut 1 base from V and 2 bases from J, with 17 bases between. The CDR3 length is 17 residues. CDR3: CASSQVTGNSLNYGYTF. CDR3 nucleotides: TGTGCCAGCAGCCAAGTGACAGGCAACTCCTTAAACTATGGCTACACCTTC.

The gene calls are TRBV6-5 and TRBJ1-1, with D unclear. Germline V gives CDR1 MNHEY, CDR2 SVGAGI. Deletions cut 2 bases from V and 4 bases from J, with 8 bases between. This CDR3 is 13 amino acids long. The CDR3 protein is CASSYPPFTEAFF. The CDR3 DNA sequence: TGTGCCAGCAGTTACCCCCCGTTCACTGAAGCTTTCTTT.

This clone has more than one count but fewer than ten. The rearrangement joins TRBV6-2 or TRBV6-3 to TRBJ1-5; 7 bases align to TRBD1. The CDR3 extends over 16 amino acids. Germline lookup yields CDR1 MNHEY and CDR2 SVGEGT. V gave up 6 bases and J gave up 3 bases; unmatched junction bases: 11. The CDR3 region has the DNA TGTGCCAGCAGCCGATATTTTGGGACAGCCAATCAGCCCCAGCATTTT. Protein product: CASSRYFGTANQPQHF.

V usage is TRBV7-8 and J usage is TRBJ1-6, with D possibly TRBD1 on 5 matching bases. V was clipped by 5 bases and J by 7 bases, with 18 bases between them. This CDR3 is built from 16 residues. CDR1 and CDR2 (germline): SGHVS, FQNEAQ. The CDR3 sequence: CASSERYDRRNSPLHF. The CDR3 DNA follows: TGTGCCAGCAGCGAACGGTACGACAGAAGAAATTCACCCCTCCACTTT.

This clone has just a few counts. V and J are TRBV6-6 and TRBJ1-4, with no clear D. Germline values: CDR1 MNHNY, CDR2 SVGAGI (reference sequence). The V end lost 0 bases, the J end lost 8 bases, and 7 bases lay between the germline ends. The CDR3 covers 13 residues. The CDR3 sequence: CASSYSRQEKLFF. The CDR3, as DNA: TGTGCCAGCAGTTACTCGAGGCAAGAAAAACTGTTTTTT.

The rearrangement links TRBV5-1 to TRBJ1-1; D not certain. Deletions cut 6 bases from V and 2 bases from J, with 17 bases between. The CDR3 contains 15 residues. Germline V gene lookup returns CDR1 SGHRS and CDR2 YFSETQ. CDR3 in amino acids: CASMEGILPNTEAFF. For the CDR3, the DNA is TGCGCCAGCATGGAGGGAATTTTACCTAACACTGAAGCTTTCTTT.

The V gene is TRBV10-2, the J gene TRBJ2-3; 12 nucleotides align to TRBD2. The V gene's germline CDR1 is WSHSY and CDR2 SAAADI. This CDR3 contains 15 residues. V dropped 4 bases and J dropped 3; count of bases not matched to a gene: 2. The CDR3 is CASSATSGGTDTQYF. CDR3 nucleotide sequence: TGCGCCAGCAGTGCGACTAGCGGGGGAACAGATACGCAGTATTTT.

Written as DNA, the CDR3 is TGTGCCAGCAGTTACTGGGACAACAATCAGCCCCAGCATTTT. Encoded protein: CASSYWDNNQPQHF. V gene TRBV6-2 or TRBV6-3 combines with J gene TRBJ1-5; D possibly corresponds to TRBD1 (6 bases). V lost 1 base and J lost 3, with 7 bases in between. Germline CDR1 is MNHEY and CDR2 is SVGEGT. The CDR3 extends over 14 amino acids.

This chain joins TRBV5-4 and TRBJ2-3, with D perhaps TRBD2 (5 bases). Germline CDR1 and CDR2: SGHNT and YYREEE (reference sequence). The CDR3 extends over 15 amino acids. V was clipped by 2 bases and J by 2 bases, with 12 bases between them. CDR3 nucleotide sequence: TGTGCCAGCAGCTTACCGGGGTGGGACACAGATACGCAGTATTTT. Protein: CASSLPGWDTDTQYF.

V is TRBV12-3 or TRBV12-4 and J is TRBJ1-1; tentatively, D is TRBD1 (6 bases). Trimming removed 5 bases at V and 11 bases at J, with 12 bases between. This CDR3 is built from 11 residues. In nucleotides, the CDR3 is TGTGCCAGCAGTAGACGGGACAACGCTTTCTTT. Its protein is CASSRRDNAFF.

The sample holds many counts of this clone. The V and J genes are TRBV14 and TRBJ1-2, with no clear D. The CDR3 runs 13 residues. The V end was cut by 4 bases, the J end by 4 bases, with 10 bases between. CDR1 is SGHDN and CDR2 is FVKESK in the germline V gene. The CDR3 is CASSPLRVYGYTF. CDR3 nucleotides: TGTGCCAGCAGCCCACTGAGAGTCTATGGCTACACCTTC.

The rearrangement links TRBV27 to TRBJ1-6; D is possibly TRBD1 (5 bases). V lost 4 bases and J 8 bases, leaving 12 bases between the germline ends. This CDR3 contains 14 residues. The germline gives CDR1 MNHEY, CDR2 SMNVEV (reference sequence). The CDR3 nucleotides read TGTGCCAGCAGTTCCCAGGAGGGGTATTCACCCCTCCACTTT. This sequence encodes CASSSQEGYSPLHF.

The chain recombines TRBV5-5 with TRBJ2-1; 7 nucleotides align to TRBD1. Trimming cost V 0 bases and J 4 bases; bases outside gene matches: 10. CDR1 is SGHKS, CDR2 YYEKEE, per germline (reference sequence). This CDR3 is 17 amino acids long. CDR3 DNA: TGTGCCAGCAGCTTGGGATTGAGGGGGCTATCGTACAATGAGCAGTTCTTC. This codes for CASSLGLRGLSYNEQFF.

The genes are TRBV21-1 and TRBJ2-5; TRBD2, the D gene given by the table, was not confirmed from the DNA. TRBV21-1 is a pseudogene. This CDR3 spans 17 amino acids. DNA of the CDR3: TGTGCCAGCAGCAAGTATAATAGCGGGAGTTTCGAAGAGACCCAGTACTTC. Translation gives CASSKYNSGSFEETQYF.